This TCR beta chain was captured by sequencing in a study of metastatic and nonmetastatic thyroid tumors (TCRdb year 2020). Turning to the overall study: The researchers compared repertoires between peripheral blood samples and tumor or nodule tissue samples from patients with malignant or benign thyroid disease.

Before undergoing thyroid surgery, none of the patients had been given any kind of treatment. Using T-cell receptor beta sequencing, the researchers looked back retrospectively at clinical samples from patients, gathered between about 2012 and 2018. Paper-wide results and their limitations: In both blood and tumor samples, TCR beta diversity was reported to be significantly higher in malignant tumors than in benign nodules.

Library construction relied on PCR. Data came from an Illumina HiSeq 4000. High-throughput sequencing was used to profile the TCR beta-chain CDR3 region of every patient. The published analysis was carried out like this. The researchers built a classifier to tell apart papillary thyroid cancer patients with distant metastasis, based on CDR3 differences among clinicopathological groups. The Shannon index was used to assess repertoire diversity, and the Morisita-Horn index was used to assess tumor-blood repertoire similarity. The public reads were run again by TCRdb, first through fastp at Q25 and then through MiXCR, and only productive beta chains were kept. The V and J calls shown here were made by TCRdb, not taken from the authors' results. Recorded for this sample are fewer than 35,000 clones; 18% of them occurred a single time. The ten top clones hold under 12% of the sample. The germline V gene encodes CDR1 MGHRA and CDR2 YSYEKL. The CDR3 spans 16 residues, from the cysteine through the phenylalanine. The kept DNA is CDR3 alone, 48 bases in frame from the first base. For this chain, trimming is 4 bases at the V end and 2 bases at the J end, and the number of junction bases without a gene match is 8.

On this clone itself: Its specific antigen is unknown. Base qualities were left out, and no much larger clone turns up one base away.

Material for sequencing was blood. This receptor chain uses TRBV4-1 and TRBJ2-3, and 8 junctional nucleotides match TRBD1. This clonotype was obtained from a female donor with papillary thyroid cancer or a benign thyroid nodule (not recorded which). Some clones in this sample may be carry-over from other donors' samples. CDR3 loop: CASSRPGQDVTDTQYF. The bases are TGCGCCAGCAGCCGCCCGGGACAGGATGTCACAGATACGCAGTATTTT.